This is a list of T cell receptor beta chains from one sample in a study of blood T cell repertoires in COVID-19. The repertoire was sequenced with immunoSEQ multiplex PCR; TCRdb's copy has only in-frame clones and lacks some. Of roughly 290,000 clones in the sample, around 91% are singletons; the top ten hold about 1.8%. The specimen was PBMCs or T cells enriched from blood (not recorded which). The origin of the receptors is a woman aged 18-30 years with acute COVID-19. CDR3s include the opening cysteine and the closing phenylalanine or tryptophan. Each record gives: J gene, D gene, clone size, V gene, CDR3 DNA, CDR3 protein. D genes are given only for firm matches. Clone size is given for some rows only: seen once, a few or many times, or a class if the clone is expanded.

TRBJ2-5 | . | . | TRBV27 | TGTGCCAGCAGTTTCAACGGAGTTTTGGAGACCCAGTACTTC | CASSFNGVLETQYF
TRBJ1-4 | TRBD1 | . | TRBV5-1 | TGCGCCAGCAGCTTGGCCGGAGGACAGGCTGGTGAAAAACTGTTTTTT | CASSLAGGQAGEKLFF
TRBJ2-1 | . | . | TRBV15 | TGTGCCACCAGCAGTCCCCTTTCCGATGAGCAGTTCTTC | CATSSPLSDEQFF
TRBJ2-7 | TRBD1 | . | TRBV19 | TGTGCCAGGGAAAGACCGGGACAGGGAGTCTACGAGCAGTACTTC | CARERPGQGVYEQYF
TRBJ1-1 | TRBD1 | . | TRBV5-5 | TGTGCCAGCAGCCCCGGAAACAGGGGGCTGAAGACTGAAGCTTTCTTT | CASSPGNRGLKTEAFF
TRBJ1-1 | TRBD1 | . | TRBV2 | TGTGCCAGCAGGGATGATAGGGGGCGAGACACTGAAGCTTTCTTT | CASRDDRGRDTEAFF
TRBJ1-5 | . | . | TRBV18 | TGTGCCAGCTCACCTAAACAGGGTAATCAGCCCCAGCATTTT | CASSPKQGNQPQHF
TRBJ2-7 | . | . | TRBV10-1 | TGCGCCACCTCGAACGGCTACGAGCAGTACTTC | CATSNGYEQYF
TRBJ2-1 | . | . | TRBV12-3/TRBV12-4 | TGTGCCAGCAGCCCCCCTGGGGGAGGTGAGCAGTTCTTC | CASSPPGGGEQFF
TRBJ1-1 | TRBD1 | . | TRBV2 | TGTGCCAGTACAGGGGGCACTGAAGCTTTCTTT | CASTGGTEAFF
TRBJ2-2 | . | . | TRBV28 | TGTGCCAGCACCGCGAACACCGGGGAGCTGTTTTTT | CASTANTGELFF
TRBJ2-2 | TRBD2 | . | TRBV6-5 | TGTGCCAGCAGTTACGTTGCGGGAGGGCCCGGGGAGCTGTTTTTT | CASSYVAGGPGELFF
TRBJ2-1 | . | . | TRBV5-1 | TGCGCCAGCAGCGCGCCCAGAGGTTCCTACAATGAGCAGTTCTTC | CASSAPRGSYNEQFF
TRBJ2-1 | TRBD1 | . | TRBV9 | TGTGCCAGCAGCGTAGACGGGACAGGTACCTACAATGAGCAGTTCTTC | CASSVDGTGTYNEQFF
TRBJ1-4 | TRBD1 | . | TRBV5-1 | TGCGCCAGCAGCTTGGGAACAGGGGCCTCCAATGAAAAACTGTTTTTT | CASSLGTGASNEKLFF
TRBJ1-4 | . | . | TRBV20-1 | TGCAGTGCTAGTCCAACCAGGGGTCGCACTAATGAAAAACTGTTTTTT | CSASPTRGRTNEKLFF
TRBJ1-1 | TRBD1 | once | TRBV6-2/TRBV6-3 | TGTGCCAGCAGTTACCAACGACAGGGGATGAACACTGAAGCTTTCTTT | CASSYQRQGMNTEAFF